Listed below are T cell receptor beta chains from one sample, sequenced in a study of blood T cell repertoires in COVID-19. Some clones are missing from TCRdb's copy, which holds only in-frame ones; the method was immunoSEQ multiplex PCR. The repertoire holds around 330,000 clones, approximately 81% seen once, with approximately 1.9% in the top ten. Input material: PBMCs or T cells enriched from blood (not recorded which). These receptors were collected from a woman aged 30 to 39 who had been exposed to COVID-19. CDR3s include the opening cysteine and the closing phenylalanine or tryptophan. Fields, in order: clone size, V gene, J gene, CDR3 protein. Expanded clones get a size class; other rows say once, few or many, or leave the size out.

abundance: -
v_gene: TRBV29-1
j_gene: TRBJ1-1
CDR3aa: CSVVRAEAFF

abundance: once
v_gene: TRBV7-2
j_gene: TRBJ2-3
CDR3aa: CASSLGLATDTQYF

abundance: -
v_gene: TRBV21-1
j_gene: TRBJ1-2
CDR3aa: CASSKGLSQALYTF

abundance: -
v_gene: TRBV11-1
j_gene: TRBJ2-7
CDR3aa: CASSLTGEQYF

abundance: -
v_gene: TRBV14
j_gene: TRBJ1-2
CDR3aa: CASSQDPGQGYGYTF

abundance: -
v_gene: TRBV3-1/TRBV3-2
j_gene: TRBJ2-3
CDR3aa: CASSQVSDTQYF

abundance: few
v_gene: TRBV27
j_gene: TRBJ2-3
CDR3aa: CASSLSSSSFSTDTQYF

abundance: -
v_gene: TRBV2
j_gene: TRBJ2-1
CDR3aa: CASTLIRGHEQFF

abundance: many
v_gene: TRBV7-3
j_gene: TRBJ2-2
CDR3aa: CASSLNRADTGELFF

abundance: -
v_gene: TRBV14
j_gene: TRBJ1-2
CDR3aa: CASSQVGDYGYTF

abundance: -
v_gene: TRBV19
j_gene: TRBJ2-2
CDR3aa: CASSIDTLIGMNTGELFF

abundance: -
v_gene: TRBV11-2
j_gene: TRBJ2-3
CDR3aa: CASSLEGREDTQYF

abundance: -
v_gene: TRBV6-5
j_gene: TRBJ1-6
CDR3aa: CASSSAGNSPLHF

abundance: -
v_gene: TRBV19
j_gene: TRBJ2-4
CDR3aa: CASSRGEGIQYF

abundance: -
v_gene: TRBV9
j_gene: TRBJ2-6
CDR3aa: CASSVGTSGGYGANVLTF

abundance: -
v_gene: TRBV2
j_gene: TRBJ2-3
CDR3aa: CASRVGLAGVKASTDTQYF

abundance: -
v_gene: TRBV28
j_gene: TRBJ1-6
CDR3aa: CASISRSGTANSPLHF

abundance: -
v_gene: TRBV19
j_gene: TRBJ1-3
CDR3aa: CASSITGSRGNTIYF

abundance: -
v_gene: TRBV28
j_gene: TRBJ2-7
CDR3aa: CASSFRWSKAGAGREQYF

abundance: -
v_gene: TRBV11-3
j_gene: TRBJ2-3
CDR3aa: CASSLEPQGATADTQYF

abundance: few
v_gene: TRBV11-1
j_gene: TRBJ1-1
CDR3aa: CASSFNRGRETEAFF

abundance: -
v_gene: TRBV4-3
j_gene: TRBJ2-2
CDR3aa: CASSQRPLGGGTNTGELFF

abundance: -
v_gene: TRBV30
j_gene: TRBJ1-1
CDR3aa: CAWNQGVTEAFF